This record concerns one TCR beta chain sequence. The data were taken from a study of blood T cell repertoires in COVID-19. Study information: Acute and convalescent COVID-19 specimens originated in the United States, Italy and Spain. The analysed material was cDNA or gDNA that came from T cells, B-cell-depleted T cells, or PBMCs.

Unmatched junction bases numbered 5, after V lost 2 bases and J lost 2 bases. The germline V gene has CDR1 SGHTA and CDR2 FQGNSA. The CDR3 contains 16 residues. In the original workflow: Amplification from reference gene primers served as the basis for estimated nucleated cell counts. Some clones are missing from TCRdb's copy, which holds only in-frame ones; the method was immunoSEQ multiplex PCR. Clonal size and the V and J genes are those of that table, whereas D and trimming came from the DNA. The sample contains around 110,000 clones, approximately 89% of which appear only once. Sequenced material: peripheral blood. The receptor's source is a man between 45 and 60 years old with active or convalescent COVID-19. J is TRBJ2-3 and V is TRBV7-2; 9 nucleotides align to TRBD2. The CDR3 here is CASSLLAGYNTDTQYF. The CDR3 DNA follows: TGTGCCAGCAGCTTACTAGCGGGGTACAACACAGATACGCAGTATTTT.